The 26 T cell receptor beta chains presented below share a single source sample, sequenced in a study of T cell responses to AZD1222 COVID-19 vaccine. Assay: immunoSEQ multiplex PCR; the TCRdb copy retains only in-frame clones and omits some. The sample lists 150,000 or so clones; roughly nine tenths were seen once. The sample here was peripheral blood, taken 28 days after the second AZD1222 dose. All receptors come from an adult who received the AZD1222 COVID-19 vaccine.

V is TRBV18 and J is TRBJ2-7, with D unresolved. The ends were cut back, 1 base at V and 6 bases at J, with 4 bases in the middle. CDR3 length equals 11 residues. Germline V gene sequence: CDR1 KGHSH, CDR2 LQKENI. The CDR3 DNA reads TGTGCCAGCTCACCACGGGTCGAGCAGTACTTC. Translation gives CASSPRVEQYF.

The chain combines TRBV5-4 with TRBJ1-1, with D perhaps TRBD1 (6 bases). Germline V lookup: CDR1 SGHNT, CDR2 YYREEE (reference sequence). This CDR3 is 14 amino acids long. The V end lost 5 bases, the J end lost 5 bases, and 16 bases lay between the germline ends. The CDR3 reads CASRVGGGETEAFF. In DNA form, the CDR3 reads TGTGCCAGCAGAGTCGGGGGCGGAGAGACTGAAGCTTTCTTT.

The gene calls are TRBV18 and TRBJ2-5; 13 nucleotides line up with TRBD2. V was pared by 8 bases and J by 6 bases, with 6 bases of the junction left unmatched. The CDR3 covers 14 residues. CDR1 KGHSH and CDR2 LQKENI come from the germline V gene. The CDR3 region is CASMTSGGSQTQYF. CDR3 coding DNA: TGTGCCAGCATGACTAGCGGGGGGAGTCAGACCCAGTACTTC.

The chain recombines TRBV13 with TRBJ1-2; maybe TRBD1 (5 bases). V lost 1 base, J lost 7 bases, and 13 bases lay in between. Germline CDR1 is PRHDT and CDR2 is FYEKMQ (reference sequence). This CDR3 is built from 14 residues. The CDR3 loop reads CASSLARGGVGYTF. CDR3 DNA sequence: TGTGCCAGCAGCTTAGCACGGGGAGGGGTTGGCTACACCTTC.

The V and J genes are TRBV5-6 and TRBJ2-7, with 8 bases identical to TRBD2. V gave up 6 bases and J gave up 2 bases; unmatched junction bases: 13. The CDR3 is 16 residues long. Germline-derived CDR1 and CDR2 are SGHDT and YYEEEE. This chain's CDR3 is CASTRYQRGSTYEQYF. CDR3 nucleotides: TGTGCCAGCACCCGATACCAGCGGGGGAGTACCTACGAGCAGTACTTC.

The chain links TRBV2 to TRBJ1-5; TRBD1 aligns across 8 bases. The V segment lost 8 bases and the J segment 2 bases; nucleotides outside the gene matches: 8. The CDR3 spans 15 residues. Germline values: CDR1 SNHLY, CDR2 FYNNEI. The CDR3 nucleotides read TGTGCCAGCGAAAAAGACAGGGGTGGCAATCAGCCCCAGCATTTT. Translating gives CASEKDRGGNQPQHF.

The V gene is TRBV5-8, the J gene TRBJ2-1; 11 positions agree with TRBD2. Germline CDR1 is SGHTS and CDR2 is YDEGEE. V gave up 4 bases and J gave up 8 bases; unmatched junction bases: 8. This CDR3 comprises 15 residues. Here the CDR3 DNA reads TGTGCCAGCAGCCCTGTAGCGGGGGGGCCACATGAGCAGTTCTTC. This encodes CASSPVAGGPHEQFF.

This clone showed up just once. J is TRBJ2-2 and V is TRBV18; weak D call: TRBD1 (6 bases). The germline V and J ends were trimmed by 3 bases and 6 bases, with 11 bases remaining between them. Germline CDR1 KGHSH, CDR2 LQKENI. CDR3 length: 14 residues. CDR3 region: CASSPKDRSGELFF. In DNA, the CDR3 is TGTGCCAGCTCACCCAAAGACAGGTCCGGGGAGCTGTTTTTT.

The rearrangement links TRBV7-2 to TRBJ2-2; tentative D call: TRBD2 (6 bases). This CDR3 has 15 amino acids. Germline-derived CDR1 and CDR2 are SGHTA and FQGNSA. V was clipped by 6 bases and J by 5 bases, with 16 bases between them. This CDR3 is CASRIHGGETGELFF. The CDR3 coding sequence is TGTGCCAGCAGGATCCACGGAGGGGAGACCGGGGAGCTGTTTTTT.

The V and J genes are TRBV11-2 and TRBJ1-2; D is unclear. CDR3 length equals 13 residues. V gave up 3 bases and J gave up 7 bases, with 12 bases separating them. Germline assignment: CDR1 SGHAT and CDR2 FQNNGV. CDR3 region: CASSFGPPGGYTF. The CDR3 DNA follows: TGTGCCAGCAGCTTTGGGCCCCCTGGTGGCTACACCTTC.

The rearrangement links TRBV5-1 to TRBJ2-2; D is uncertain. The V gene lost 0 bases and the J gene lost 6 bases, with 3 bases spanning the gap. The germline gives CDR1 SGHRS, CDR2 YFSETQ. This CDR3 region has 12 residues. DNA of the CDR3: TGCGCCAGCAGCTTGGGAGCCGGGGAGCTGTTTTTT. Residues: CASSLGAGELFF.

The rearrangement joins TRBV7-2 to TRBJ2-7; perhaps TRBD1 as D (6 bases). Trimming pared 1 base from V and 3 bases from J, leaving 13 bases between. The CDR3 loop spans 15 amino acids. Germline V gene data show CDR1 as SGHTA and CDR2 as FQGNSA. Here the CDR3 reads CASSLGGSGDYEQYF. The DNA of the CDR3 is TGTGCCAGCAGCTTAGGGGGATCAGGGGACTACGAGCAGTACTTC.

This clone was detected only a few times. This chain connects TRBV4-2 to TRBJ2-7; TRBD1 might be the D (6 bases). Trimming took off 0 bases at V and 6 bases at J, with 15 bases between the two ends. From germline, CDR1 is LGHNA and CDR2 YNFKEQ. The length of the CDR3 is 15 residues. CDR3 loop: CASSQDWDTRAEQYF. The CDR3 DNA sequence: TGTGCCAGCAGCCAAGACTGGGACACACGGGCCGAGCAGTACTTC.

The V and J genes are TRBV7-3 and TRBJ1-1, with 8 bases matching TRBD1. Per germline, CDR1 SGHTA and CDR2 FQGTGA. The CDR3 has 15 amino acids. V shed 1 base, J shed 4 bases, and the junction held 5 bases outside the gene matches. The CDR3 DNA follows: TGTGCCAGCAGCTTAAAAGCAGGGGGCCCCACTGAAGCTTTCTTT. This sequence encodes CASSLKAGGPTEAFF.

In DNA, the CDR3 is TGTGCCAGCCTTCCTCGACAGGGCGCTGCGAGGGCCCAGCATTTT. The encoded protein is CASLPRQGAARAQHF. This rearrangement joins TRBV6-5 to TRBJ1-5; TRBD1 matches 7 bases. Germline V gene sequence: CDR1 MNHEY, CDR2 SVGAGI. This CDR3 has 15 amino acids. The trim removed 8 bases at V and 11 bases at J, leaving 18 bases unmatched.

This clone was seen a single time. The chain uses TRBV30 and TRBJ2-7; 7 positions match TRBD1. The V segment lost 4 bases and the J segment 2 bases; nucleotides outside the gene matches: 8. The CDR3 loop spans 14 amino acids. Germline CDR1 GTSNPN, CDR2 SVGIG (reference sequence). CDR3 bases: TGTGCCTGGACCCGGGACAGCCACCCCTACGAGCAGTACTTC. It specifies CAWTRDSHPYEQYF.

The chain uses TRBV5-1 and TRBJ1-2; D not certain. V was shortened by 1 base and J by 2 bases, with 12 bases between the two germline ends. The CDR3 is 15 amino acids. CDR1 SGHRS and CDR2 YFSETQ come from the germline V gene. Here the CDR3 reads CASSLIGWENYGYTF. In nucleotides, the CDR3 is TGCGCCAGCAGCTTGATTGGGTGGGAAAACTATGGCTACACCTTC. Full variable domain (outside the CDR3, taken from reference TRBV5-1 and TRBJ1-2): KAGVTQTPRYLIKTRGQQVTLSCSPISGHRSVSWYQQTPGQGLQFLFEYFSETQRNKGNFPGRFSGRQFSNSRSEMNVSTLELGDSALYLCASSLIGWENYGYTFGSGTRLTVV.

The rearrangement uses TRBV27 and TRBJ1-2, with 7 bases identical to TRBD1. The trim removed 3 bases at V and 3 bases at J, leaving 7 bases unmatched. Germline CDR1 reads MNHEY; CDR2 reads SMNVEV (reference sequence). This CDR3 is 15 amino acids long. The DNA for the CDR3 is TGTGCCAGCAGTTTTAGGGGGACAGCCCACTATGGCTACACCTTC. Its protein product is CASSFRGTAHYGYTF.

V and J are TRBV27 and TRBJ2-3, with D unresolved. The CDR3 spans 14 residues. V dropped 4 bases and J dropped 2 bases, with 10 bases sitting between them. Looked up from germline, CDR1 is MNHEY and CDR2 is SMNVEV (reference sequence). The CDR3 nucleotides read TGTGCCAGCAGTTCCGGGCCCTTCACAGATACGCAGTATTTT. Translated: CASSSGPFTDTQYF.

Comments on this clone: The same CDR3 is also encoded by other DNA sequences in this sample. This sequence joins TRBV30 and TRBJ1-1; no definite D call. CDR3 size: 12 residues. The V gene's germline CDR1 is GTSNPN and CDR2 SVGIG (reference sequence). V lost 2 bases and J lost 2, with 6 bases in between. CDR3 in amino acids: CAWSSLNTEAFF. CDR3 sequence (DNA): TGTGCCTGGAGTTCTCTTAACACTGAAGCTTTCTTT.

DNA of the CDR3: TGTGCCTGGGATACACAGGTGAACACTGAAGCTTTCTTT. As protein: CAWDTQVNTEAFF. The V call is TRBV30, the J call TRBJ1-1; TRBD1 might be the D (5 bases). This CDR3 region has 13 residues. The germline gives CDR1 GTSNPN, CDR2 SVGIG (reference sequence). V lost 5 bases to trimming and J lost 0 bases, with 10 bases between them.

This sequence joins TRBV18 and TRBJ2-1, with D possibly being TRBD2 (5 bases). The CDR3 has 15 residues. Trimming removed 3 bases at V and 0 bases at J, with 9 bases between. The germline V gene encodes CDR1 KGHSH and CDR2 LQKENI. The CDR3 sequence: CASSPSVNSYNEQFF. CDR3 nucleotides: TGTGCCAGCTCACCTAGCGTAAACTCCTACAATGAGCAGTTCTTC.

The chain's CDR3 is CSVDHRGRGLNYGYTF. The DNA of the CDR3 is TGCAGCGTGGACCACAGGGGGCGCGGATTAAACTATGGCTACACCTTC. This rearrangement joins TRBV29-1 to TRBJ1-2, with TRBD1 matching 9 bases. CDR1 is SQVTM and CDR2 is ANQGSEA in the germline V gene. The CDR3 length is 16 residues. V shed 6 bases and J 2 bases; nucleotides not matched to a gene: 13.

CDR3 nucleotides: TGTGCCATCAGTGACCAAACAACTACTCAGGGCTTAAGGGGACTGTTTTTT. It translates to CAISDQTTTQGLRGLFF. V gene TRBV10-3 combines with J gene TRBJ1-4; the D gene is possibly TRBD1 (5 bases). The CDR3 contains 17 residues. Germline values: CDR1 ENHRY, CDR2 SYGVKD. Trimming pared 3 bases from V and 13 bases from J, leaving 27 bases between.

The CDR3 reads CAWSSLTVANYGYTF. CDR3 bases: TGTGCCTGGAGTTCGTTAACGGTCGCTAACTATGGCTACACCTTC. The J gene is TRBJ1-2, the V gene TRBV30; D call uncertain. V shed 2 bases and J shed 0 bases, with 13 bases lying between them. Looked up from germline, CDR1 is GTSNPN and CDR2 is SVGIG (reference sequence). This CDR3 spans 15 amino acids.

The chain combines TRBV19 with TRBJ2-1; a weak D match, TRBD2 (5 bases). This CDR3 region has 11 residues. Germline V gene lookup returns CDR1 LNHDA and CDR2 SQIVND (reference sequence). Trimming took off 5 bases at V and 9 bases at J, with 8 bases between the two ends. DNA for the CDR3: TGTGCCAGTAGTGGGCTAGCTGAGCAGTTCTTC. It codes for CASSGLAEQFF.